This T cell receptor beta chain was captured in a study of T cells in Graves' hyperthyroidism and ophthalmopathy. Study-wide points: Expanded thyroid clonotypes (above 0.001) were mostly also found in blood.

A few counts support this clonotype. Its specificity is not known. Patients aged 18 to 65 had newly diagnosed hyperthyroidism that had lasted under 2 months. Researchers amplified the TCR beta CDR3 regions from RNA transcripts. First-round RT-PCR targeting the TCR CDR3 was performed with the HTBI primer set. TCRdb called the multiplex PCR reads again in MiXCR, with one record for every CDR3 protein. Among over 650,000 distinct CDR3 sequences listed, about a sixth were seen once. Germline V CDR1 and CDR2: DFQATT, SNEGSKA (reference sequence). The junction had 2 bases not matched to a gene; V was cut back by 3 bases and J by 4 bases. The CDR3 consists of 15 residues.

The rearrangement links TRBV20-1 to TRBJ2-3, with 15 positions matching TRBD2. Sequencing was performed on blood. The source is a man aged 18 to 30 with Graves' hyperthyroidism. The CDR3 nucleotides are TGCAGTGCTAGGGGGACTAGCGGGAGGTCAGATACGCAGTATTTT. It encodes CSARGTSGRSDTQYF.